What follows are 5 T cell receptor beta chains derived from one specimen sequenced in a study of T cell responses to AZD1222 COVID-19 vaccine. Using immunoSEQ multiplex PCR, the repertoire was profiled, and TCRdb retains in-frame clones only, with some absent. The table lists about 210,000 clones, approximately 94% of them singletons. Sequences were derived from peripheral blood, sampled 28 days after the second dose of the MenACWY control vaccine. The receptors were gathered from an adult who received the MenACWY meningococcal vaccine as a control.

This chain uses TRBV19 with TRBJ1-5, with a tentative D call TRBD1 (5 bases). The V end lost 8 bases, the J end lost 5 bases, and 19 bases lay between the germline ends. Germline CDR1 LNHDA, CDR2 SQIVND (reference sequence). There are 15 residues in the CDR3. The CDR3 bases are TGTGCCAGTGGGGACCCCCTGAATGGGGATCAGCCCCAGCATTTT. Translation: CASGDPLNGDQPQHF.

The rearrangement links TRBV6-5 to TRBJ1-2, with a possible D match to TRBD1 (5 bases). Trimming removed 2 bases from V and 7 bases from J, with 11 bases in between. Germline V lookup: CDR1 MNHEY, CDR2 SVGAGI. The CDR3 has 13 residues. This chain's CDR3 is CASSYEGQSGYTF. The CDR3 coding sequence is TGTGCCAGCAGTTACGAGGGGCAGAGTGGCTACACCTTC.

J is TRBJ2-5 and V is TRBV7-8; D possibly uses TRBD1 or TRBD2 (5 bases each). The V gene's germline CDR1 is SGHVS and CDR2 FQNEAQ. The V end lost 0 bases, the J end lost 9 bases, and 14 bases lay between the germline ends. The CDR3 spans 14 residues. The chain's CDR3 is CASSLAGVRAAQYF. DNA for the CDR3: TGTGCCAGCAGCTTAGCAGGGGTCCGAGCGGCCCAGTACTTC.

V usage is TRBV5-1 and J usage is TRBJ2-7; 9 bases match TRBD2. CDR3 size: 14 residues. The V gene end was trimmed by 3 bases and the J gene end by 0 bases; junction bases not matched to a gene: 1. From germline, CDR1 is SGHRS and CDR2 YFSETQ. This CDR3 is CASSSTSGSYEQYF. Here the CDR3 DNA reads TGCGCCAGCAGCTCGACTAGCGGCTCCTACGAGCAGTACTTC.

The V and J genes are TRBV27 and TRBJ1-2; 11 bases map to TRBD1. Germline CDR1 and CDR2: MNHEY and SMNVEV (reference sequence). V lost 6 bases and J lost 4; bases outside the gene matches: 10. This CDR3 has 16 amino acids. CDR3 protein: CASRPGTGGSGYGYTF. The CDR3 nucleotides are TGTGCCAGCAGACCCGGGACAGGGGGAAGTGGCTATGGCTACACCTTC.